Listed below are T cell receptor beta chains from one sample, sequenced in a study of blood T cells in healthy people across ages. Using its own MiXCR run on the 5' RACE reads, TCRdb lists one record per CDR3 protein. Among about 1,400,000 distinct CDR3 sequences, approximately 59% were seen once, and the ten largest hold over 5.5%. Material: blood. The receptors come from a man between 18 and 29 years old in good health. Each CDR3 is given with its conserved first and last residue. Each record gives: D gene, V gene, J gene, clone size, CDR3 DNA, CDR3 protein. D genes are given only for firm matches. Part of the rows lack a size; the others show once, few, many or a class for expanded clones.

>TRBD1|TRBV5-1|TRBJ2-1|-
TGCGCCAGCAGCTCCGGGACAGACAGATACAATGAGCAGTTCTTC
CASSSGTDRYNEQFF
>TRBD1|TRBV5-5|TRBJ2-3|-
TGTGCCAGCAGCTTGGTGGGACAGATCACAGATACGCAGTATTTT
CASSLVGQITDTQYF
>-|TRBV29-1|TRBJ2-7|-
TGCAGCGTCGCAGGGGCGTTGGAGCAGTACTTC
CSVAGALEQYF
>-|TRBV4-2|TRBJ2-2|-
TGTGCCAGCAGCCAAGAACATTCAAGCGGGGAGCTGTTTTTT
CASSQEHSSGELFF
>TRBD1|TRBV5-1|TRBJ1-2|-
TGCGCCAGCAGCGGGGGACAGGTGAACTATGGCTACACCTTC
CASSGGQVNYGYTF
>-|TRBV4-3|TRBJ2-3|few
TGCGCCAGCAGCCAAGAAACAGGACGCACAGATACGCAGTATTTT
CASSQETGRTDTQYF
>-|TRBV7-8|TRBJ2-5|once
TGTGCCAGCAGGGAACCTAGTGGGGGGGAGACCCAGTACTTC
CASREPSGGETQYF
>-|TRBV7-9|TRBJ1-1|few
TGTGCCAGCAGCTTAAGTGAGGGTAGGGCTTTCTTT
CASSLSEGRAFF
>-|TRBV7-9|TRBJ1-4|-
TGTGCCAGCAGCTTAGTGGGAAACACTAATGAAAAACTGTTTTTT
CASSLVGNTNEKLFF
>-|TRBV6-2/TRBV6-3|TRBJ2-1|few
TGTGCCAGCACCCCCAGAGGTGGTGAGCAGTTCTTC
CASTPRGGEQFF
>TRBD2|TRBV15|TRBJ2-6|few
TGTGCCACCAGCACCCCAGGGGATAGACTAGCGGGAGGCTCGGGTCCTGGGGCCAACGTCCTGACTTTC
CATSTPGDRLAGGSGPGANVLTF
>TRBD2|TRBV29-1|TRBJ2-5|-
TGCAGCGCCCGACTAGCGGGGGACCAAGAGACCCAGTACTTC
CSARLAGDQETQYF
>-|TRBV7-9|TRBJ2-1|-
TGTGCCAGCAGCCCCCGGACAGCGCTGAATAGAAATAGCTCCTACAATGAGCAGTTCTTC
CASSPRTALNRNSSYNEQFF
>-|TRBV4-3|TRBJ2-7|few
TGCGCCAGCAGCCAAGAGAAGGGATTCTCCTACGAGCAGTACTTC
CASSQEKGFSYEQYF
>-|TRBV7-2|TRBJ2-3|once
TGTGCCGTAGAGGATGGGGGCGCCGCAGATACGCAGTATTTT
CAVEDGGAADTQYF
>TRBD1|TRBV9|TRBJ1-5|-
TGTGCCAGCAGCGAACAGGGGGGCGGTCAGCCCCAGCATTTT
CASSEQGGGQPQHF
>TRBD2|TRBV5-5|TRBJ2-7|few
TGTGCCAGCAGCTCCGGGACTAGTCACTACGAGCAGTACTTC
CASSSGTSHYEQYF
>-|TRBV7-2|TRBJ1-2|-
TGTGCCAGCAGCTTAGACGGCAGCCCCTATGGCTACACCTTC
CASSLDGSPYGYTF
>-|TRBV12-3/TRBV12-4|TRBJ2-3|-
TGTGCCAGCAGTGAGAATAGGGGGTTAGCGGTGGCAGATACGCAGTATTTT
CASSENRGLAVADTQYF
>TRBD2|TRBV29-1|TRBJ2-1|-
TGCAACCCGATGAGCGGGAGTGGTAATGAGCAGTTCTTC
CNPMSGSGNEQFF
>TRBD2|TRBV3-1|TRBJ2-3|-
TGTGCCAGCGGAAGACTAGCGGGCCGAACCGAACTCACAGATACGCAGTATTTT
CASGRLAGRTELTDTQYF
>-|TRBV28|TRBJ2-7|-
TGTGCCAGCAGCCAAAATGCGGCGCCCAATGAGCAGTACTTC
CASSQNAAPNEQYF